This section outlines one TCR beta chain sequence together with its context. The sample belongs to a study of T-cell reconstitution after alpha-beta-depleted transplantation in children. Library preparation (for TCRbeta) was performed with unique molecular identifiers. MiXCR, applied by TCRdb to the PCR reads, yields one record per CDR3 protein. The profile shows about 500,000 distinct CDR3 sequences, 30% to 35% of them singletons. Trimming took 6 bases from V and 3 from J, leaving 20 bases between them. CDR3 size: 16 residues. CDR1 and CDR2 from the germline V gene are ENHRY and SYGVKD. The specimen was PBMCs from the stem cell graft donor, collected from the stem cell graft. This sequence was found in a human donor who donated a stem cell graft to a child with aplastic anemia. The chain uses TRBV10-3 and TRBJ1-1; tentative D call: TRBD1 (6 bases). Here the CDR3 DNA reads TGTGCCATCAGGGCGCGGATGGGGGCTGGGGACACTGAAGCTTTCTTT. This codes for CAIRARMGAGDTEAFF.